The TCR beta chain under discussion was sequenced for a study of blood T cells in healthy people across ages. Germline CDR1 and CDR2: SQVTM and ANQGSEA. CDR3 length: 17 amino acids. V lost 0 bases and J lost 4, with 16 bases in between. There are a few counts of this clonotype. The antigen remains undetermined. Then a second PCR, running about 6 to 12 cycles, was carried out with a sample-barcoded 5' primer and a J-beta primer mix. Researchers report that a template-switch adaptor with 12 random nucleotides tagged each cDNA molecule. TCRdb reanalysed the 5' RACE reads using MiXCR and keeps one entry per CDR3 protein. The table records around 800,000 distinct CDR3 sequences, roughly 25% of them present only once. Notes on the study in general: Whereas aged donors had fewer naive CD4+ cells, long-lived donors had more of them and higher diversity.

The same data also went into a second study, on T cells of mothers and their children.

This receptor was identified in a boy between 10 and 17 years old in good health. The sequencing input was blood. The chain links TRBV29-1 to TRBJ2-6; no clear D gene. The CDR3 nucleotides read TGCAGCGTTGAAGATCCGAAGGGTTTAGGCGGGGCCAACGTCCTGACTTTC. Its protein product is CSVEDPKGLGGANVLTF.